Here is one TCR beta chain with its context. The data stem from a study of T cells of healthy individuals. One entry per CDR3 protein results from TCRdb running MiXCR on the 5' RACE reads. The table lists 60,000 to 80,000 distinct CDR3 sequences, around 15% of them singletons. The clonotype comes from a human donor in good health.

CDR3 nucleotide sequence: TGTGCCGTCACGACAGGGTACTACGAGCAGTACTTC. Translation gives CAVTTGYYEQYF. The rearrangement joins TRBV6-2 or TRBV6-3 to TRBJ2-7; 7 bases are shared with TRBD1. V shed 11 bases and J 3 bases; nucleotides not matched to a gene: 7. Germline V gene data show CDR1 as MNHEY and CDR2 as SVGEGT. This CDR3 has 12 residues.